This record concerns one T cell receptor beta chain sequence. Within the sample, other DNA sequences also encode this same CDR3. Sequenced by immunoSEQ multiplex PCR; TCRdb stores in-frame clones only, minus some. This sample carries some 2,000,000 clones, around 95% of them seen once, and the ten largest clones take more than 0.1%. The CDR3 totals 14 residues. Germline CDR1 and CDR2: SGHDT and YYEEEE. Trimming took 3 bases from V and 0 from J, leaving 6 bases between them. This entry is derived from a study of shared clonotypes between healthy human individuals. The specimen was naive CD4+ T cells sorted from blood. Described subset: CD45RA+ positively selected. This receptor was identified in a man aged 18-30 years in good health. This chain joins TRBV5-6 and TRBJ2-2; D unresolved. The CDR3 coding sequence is TGTGCCAGCAGCTCTTCCCCGAACACCGGGGAGCTGTTTTTT. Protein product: CASSSSPNTGELFF.